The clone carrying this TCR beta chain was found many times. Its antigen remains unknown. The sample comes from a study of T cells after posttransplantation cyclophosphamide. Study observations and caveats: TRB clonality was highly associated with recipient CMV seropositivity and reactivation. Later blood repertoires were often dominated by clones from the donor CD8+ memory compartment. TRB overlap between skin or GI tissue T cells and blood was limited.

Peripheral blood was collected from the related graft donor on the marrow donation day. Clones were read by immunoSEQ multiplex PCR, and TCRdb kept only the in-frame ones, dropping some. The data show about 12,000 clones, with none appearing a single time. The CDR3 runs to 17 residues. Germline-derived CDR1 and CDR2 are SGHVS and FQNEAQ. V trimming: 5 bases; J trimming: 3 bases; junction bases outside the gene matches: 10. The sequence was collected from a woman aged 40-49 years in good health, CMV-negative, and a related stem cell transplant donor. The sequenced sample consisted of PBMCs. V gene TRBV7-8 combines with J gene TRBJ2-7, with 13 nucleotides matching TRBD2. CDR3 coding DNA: TGTGCCAGCAGCGCCACTAGCGGGGGGGCATCTCGCTACGAGCAGTACTTC. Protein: CASSATSGGASRYEQYF.